This T cell receptor (beta chain) was captured in a study of control samples from healthy donors and cancer patients. Clones were read by immunoSEQ multiplex PCR, and TCRdb kept only the in-frame ones, dropping some. Of about 150,000 clones in the sample, 85% to 95% were seen once. This receptor was obtained from a woman between 18 and 29 years old in good health. Material for sequencing was blood.

CDR3 sequence (DNA): TGTGCTTCGACAGGGCCTAATGAAAAACTGTTTTTT. Amino acids: CASTGPNEKLFF. J is TRBJ1-4 and V is TRBV10-3; 7 positions match TRBD1. From germline, CDR1 is ENHRY and CDR2 SYGVKD. CDR3 length: 12 residues.